A selection of T cell receptor beta chains follows, all from one sample in a study of regulatory T cells in long-lasting Graves disease. TCRdb reprocessed the multiplex PCR reads via MiXCR and lists one record per CDR3 protein. The data show some 350,000 distinct CDR3 sequences, roughly 17% seen once. This sample also appeared in a second study, on T cells in Graves' hyperthyroidism and ophthalmopathy.

Sample: peripheral blood mononuclear cells (PBMCs), taken at new diagnosis, from a patient treated with antithyroid drugs. The receptor set was obtained from a woman aged 18-29 years with Graves disease. Both conserved end residues are part of each CDR3. The D gene is left open where the match is weak. The size of a clone is reported for some rows only, either as once, few or many, or as a class for expanded clones.

V,size,J,D,CDR3,DNA
TRBV2,many,TRBJ1-5,.,CASSEMGTNQPQHF,TGTGCCAGCAGTGAAATGGGGACCAATCAGCCCCAGCATTTT
TRBV20-1,many,TRBJ1-5,.,CSARVPGQPQHF,TGCAGTGCCCGGGTGCCCGGGCAGCCCCAGCATTTT
TRBV19,.,TRBJ1-2,.,CASQSGSYGYTF,TGTGCCAGTCAATCGGGCTCCTATGGCTACACCTTC
TRBV28,many,TRBJ1-2,.,CASSPPGRDGYTF,TGTGCCAGCAGTCCACCTGGGAGGGATGGCTACACCTTC
TRBV5-1,.,TRBJ1-1,.,CASSRSFDRHKIMNTEAFF,TGCGCCAGCAGCCGTTCCTTCGACAGGCACAAAATCATGAACACTGAAGCTTTCTTT
TRBV7-2,many,TRBJ2-1,TRBD2,CASSSVRSGRAWGEQFF,TGTGCCAGCAGCTCCGTTCGTAGCGGGAGGGCCTGGGGTGAGCAGTTCTTC
TRBV6-1,.,TRBJ1-5,.,CASVGGSGYSNQPQHF,TGTGCCAGCGTGGGGGGGTCCGGTTATAGCAATCAGCCCCAGCATTTT
TRBV4-2,.,TRBJ2-7,TRBD2,CASSQGSGDTYEQYF,TGTGCCAGCAGCCAGGGTAGCGGGGACACCTACGAGCAGTACTTC
TRBV5-1,few,TRBJ2-3,TRBD2,CASSLGSGGLSGGTDTQYF,TGCGCCAGCAGCTTGGGTAGCGGGGGGCTCTCGGGAGGCACAGATACGCAGTATTTT
TRBV7-2,.,TRBJ2-4,TRBD2,CASSLEGFAGGGKNIQYF,TGTGCCAGCAGCTTAGAGGGCTTCGCGGGGGGAGGCAAAAACATTCAGTACTTC
TRBV3-1,many,TRBJ2-1,TRBD2,CASSQVNARLAGVHEQFF,TGTGCCAGCAGCCAAGTAAATGCTAGACTAGCGGGAGTCCATGAGCAGTTCTTC
TRBV20-1,many,TRBJ2-3,.,CSATDSLGTDTQYF,TGCAGTGCTACAGACAGCCTCGGCACAGATACGCAGTATTTT
TRBV13,many,TRBJ2-1,.,CASTHNVENEQFF,TGTGCCAGCACTCATAACGTAGAGAATGAGCAGTTCTTC
TRBV10-3,.,TRBJ2-2,TRBD2,CAISPGTSRNTGELFF,TGTGCCATCAGTCCCGGGACTAGCAGGAACACCGGGGAGCTGTTTTTT
TRBV28,.,TRBJ2-6,.,CASRLIDSGANVLTF,TGTGCCAGCAGACTGATAGACTCTGGGGCCAACGTCCTGACTTTC
TRBV29-1,.,TRBJ2-7,.,CSVVAGSFYEQYF,TGCAGCGTTGTGGCAGGTTCCTTTTACGAGCAGTACTTC
TRBV4-2,.,TRBJ2-2,TRBD1,CASSHPPAGQANTGELFF,TGTGCCAGCAGCCATCCACCGGCGGGACAGGCGAACACCGGGGAGCTGTTTTTT
TRBV7-2,many,TRBJ2-1,.,CASSLSSLHEQFF,TGTGCCAGCAGCTTATCTAGTCTCCATGAGCAGTTCTTC
TRBV4-1,few,TRBJ2-2,.,CASSQGGISRPNTGELFF,TGCGCCAGCAGCCAAGGGGGAATCTCTCGTCCGAACACCGGGGAGCTGTTTTTT
TRBV18,many,TRBJ1-5,.,CASSPPGGSNQPQHF,TGTGCCAGCTCACCACCGGGGGGCTCCAATCAGCCCCAGCATTTT
TRBV6-1,.,TRBJ2-7,TRBD2,CASSATSGSFEQYF,TGTGCCAGCAGTGCCACTAGCGGGAGTTTCGAGCAGTACTTC
TRBV5-6,few,TRBJ2-7,.,CASSLEHYEQYF,TGTGCCAGCAGCCTGGAACACTACGAGCAGTACTTC
TRBV7-9,many,TRBJ2-7,.,CASSDGGVASYEQYF,TGTGCCAGCAGCGACGGGGGAGTGGCCTCCTACGAGCAGTACTTC
TRBV12-5,many,TRBJ2-5,TRBD2,CASGLGGTIQETQYF,TGTGCTAGTGGTTTGGGGGGGACTATACAAGAGACCCAGTACTTC
TRBV9,.,TRBJ1-1,TRBD1,CASSTNRDRLNTEAFF,TGTGCCAGCAGCACTAACCGGGACAGGTTGAACACTGAAGCTTTCTTT
TRBV2,many,TRBJ1-6,.,CASSETGNSPLHF,TGTGCCAGCAGTGAAACGGGAAATTCACCCCTCCACTTT
TRBV6-1,.,TRBJ2-3,.,CASSGSVSSDTQYF,TGTGCCAGCAGTGGTAGTGTGAGCTCAGATACGCAGTATTTT